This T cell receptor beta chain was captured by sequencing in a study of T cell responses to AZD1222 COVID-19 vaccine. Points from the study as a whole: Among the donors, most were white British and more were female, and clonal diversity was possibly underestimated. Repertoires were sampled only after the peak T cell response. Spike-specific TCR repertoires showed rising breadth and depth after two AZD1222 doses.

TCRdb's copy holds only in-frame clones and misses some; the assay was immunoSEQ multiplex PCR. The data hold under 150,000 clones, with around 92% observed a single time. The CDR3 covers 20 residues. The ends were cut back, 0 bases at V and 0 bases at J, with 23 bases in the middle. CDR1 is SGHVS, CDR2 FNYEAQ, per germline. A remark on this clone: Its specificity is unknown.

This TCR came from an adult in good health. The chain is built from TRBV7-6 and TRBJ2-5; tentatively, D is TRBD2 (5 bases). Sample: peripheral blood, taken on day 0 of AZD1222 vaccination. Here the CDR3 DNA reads TGTGCCAGCAGCTTAGCATTGTCACCCAGTAGCGCCCGGGACCAAGAGACCCAGTACTTC. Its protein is CASSLALSPSSARDQETQYF.